A single sample gave rise to the 16 T cell receptor beta chains below, sequenced in a study of OX40 agonist ivuxolimab in advanced cancers. The repertoire was sequenced with immunoSEQ multiplex PCR; TCRdb's copy has only in-frame clones and lacks some. The sample consists of 40,000 to 50,000 clones, approximately 80% of them appearing once. The material sequenced was CD4+ or CD8+ T cells sorted from blood, taken in a trial of the OX40 agonist ivuxolimab. All receptors derive from an adult with an advanced solid tumor such as melanoma, head and neck, liver or kidney cancer.

The chain joins TRBV27 to TRBJ2-7; 10 nucleotides line up with TRBD1. Per germline, CDR1 MNHEY and CDR2 SMNVEV (reference sequence). V shed 2 bases, J shed 4 bases, and the junction held 2 bases outside the gene matches. The CDR3 runs 14 residues. Written as DNA, the CDR3 is TGTGCCAGCAGTTTAGAGGGACAGGGGTACGAGCAGTACTTC. It encodes CASSLEGQGYEQYF.

This clone was seen only once. The chain uses TRBV29-1 and TRBJ2-7; TRBD1 or TRBD2 may be the D gene (5 bases each). The CDR3 has 13 amino acids. V lost 5 bases and J lost 0, with 11 bases in between. Germline V CDR1 and CDR2: SQVTM, ANQGSEA. The CDR3: CSVLSGTSYEQYF. In DNA, the CDR3 is TGCAGCGTTCTCTCCGGGACCTCCTACGAGCAGTACTTC.

This clone was counted between two and nine times. The chain is built from TRBV5-4 and TRBJ1-4; no clear D. V was trimmed by 6 bases and J by 8 bases, leaving 20 bases between them. Germline V gene data show CDR1 as SGHNT and CDR2 as YYREEE (reference sequence). The CDR3 totals 15 residues. This chain's CDR3 is CASTLVPGVEEKLFF. In DNA, the CDR3 is TGTGCCAGCACCTTAGTGCCGGGTGTTGAAGAAAAACTGTTTTTT. The variable domain in full, completed from reference TRBV5-4 and TRBJ1-4, reads ETGVTQSPTHLIKTRGQQVTLRCSSQSGHNTVSWYQQALGQGPQFIFQYYREEENGRGNFPPRFSGLQFPNYSSELNVNALELDDSALYLCASTLVPGVEEKLFFGSGTQLSVL.

This clone is medium-sized in the sample. The rearrangement uses TRBV11-3 and TRBJ2-6, with a weak D call TRBD2 (5 bases). CDR3 size: 13 residues. Trimming pared 10 bases from V and 3 bases from J, leaving 10 bases between. CDR1 is SGHNT and CDR2 is YENEEA in the germline V gene. CDR3 DNA sequence: TGTGCCACCGTGGACTTTGGGGCCAACGTCCTGACTTTC. Its translation: CATVDFGANVLTF.

V gene TRBV7-8 combines with J gene TRBJ2-7; no clear D. Germline values: CDR1 SGHVS, CDR2 FQNEAQ. V was shortened by 3 bases and J by 5 bases, with 8 bases between the two germline ends. The CDR3 is 12 amino acids. The CDR3 sequence is CASSFGQDEQYF. In nucleotides, the CDR3 is TGTGCCAGCAGCTTTGGGCAAGACGAGCAGTACTTC. The complete variable domain, with remaining parts taken from reference TRBV7-8 and TRBJ2-7, reads GAGVSQSPRYKVAKRGQDVALRCDPISGHVSLFWYQQALGQGPEFLTYFQNEAQLDKSGLPSDRFFAERPEGSVSTLKIQRTQQEDSAVYLCASSFGQDEQYFGPGTRLTVT.

The chain has TRBV11-2 and TRBJ2-7; D remains ambiguous. V dropped 1 base and J dropped 3 bases, with 7 bases sitting between them. This CDR3 is built from 13 residues. The germline V gene encodes CDR1 SGHAT and CDR2 FQNNGV. The CDR3 loop reads CASSLARSYEQYF. The DNA for the CDR3 is TGTGCCAGCAGCTTAGCCAGGAGCTACGAGCAGTACTTC.

This clone occurred once. The chain is built from TRBV10-2 and TRBJ2-7; the D is unclear. Germline CDR1 reads WSHSY; CDR2 reads SAAADI. The V and J ends lost 6 bases and 0 bases respectively, with 6 bases between them. The CDR3 is made up of 12 amino acids. The CDR3 bases are TGCGCCAGCAGGGGAATCTCCTACGAGCAGTACTTC. Protein: CASRGISYEQYF.

This clone came up once. The chain couples TRBV20-1 to TRBJ1-2; D is unresolved. The germline gives CDR1 DFQATT, CDR2 SNEGSKA (reference sequence). The CDR3 length is 10 residues. V lost 3 bases to trimming and J lost 8 bases, with 7 bases between them. The CDR3 is CSASWSGYTF. Here the CDR3 DNA reads TGCAGTGCTAGTTGGTCGGGCTACACCTTC.

A single count supports this clone. V gene TRBV4-1 combines with J gene TRBJ2-1; a possible D gene is TRBD2 (5 bases). V was shortened by 2 bases and J by 7 bases, with 9 bases between the two germline ends. There are 13 residues in the CDR3. CDR1 and CDR2 from the germline V gene are MGHRA and YSYEKL. CDR3 loop: CASSQLASNEQFF. The CDR3 DNA sequence: TGCGCCAGCAGCCAACTAGCTTCGAATGAGCAGTTCTTC.

In its sample, this clone was seen once. Other DNA variants within this sample encode the same CDR3. This chain uses TRBV9 with TRBJ2-3; TRBD2 matches at 9 bases. V was pared by 0 bases and J by 2 bases, with 10 bases of the junction left unmatched. The germline CDR1 and CDR2 sequences are SGDLS and YYNGEE. CDR3 length equals 18 residues. The CDR3 region is CASSVGRSSGGYTDTQYF. The CDR3 nucleotides are TGTGCCAGCAGCGTAGGGCGGTCGAGCGGGGGGTACACAGATACGCAGTATTTT.

Remarks on this clone: The junction does not match germline at one end; this may be a read error. The rearrangement uses TRBV27 and TRBJ1-6, with TRBD1 matching 7 bases. This CDR3 has 18 residues. Germline assignment: CDR1 MNHEY and CDR2 SMNVEV (reference sequence). CDR3 sequence (DNA): TGTGCCAGCAGTCCCCAAGGACTCAAGACAGGGTATAGTTCACCCCTCCACTTT. Translated: CASSPQGLKTGYSSPLHF.

The V and J genes are TRBV13 and TRBJ2-3; TRBD2 is a possible D gene (6 bases). The CDR3 length is 12 residues. The V gene lost 1 base and the J gene lost 10 bases, with 9 bases spanning the gap. Germline-derived CDR1 and CDR2 are PRHDT and FYEKMQ (reference sequence). The CDR3 nucleotides are TGTGCCAGCAGCTTAGTCGGGAGCCCGCAGTATTTT. As protein: CASSLVGSPQYF.

To note about this clone: Mismatch with germline at one junction end may stem from a read error. Different DNA sequences within this sample yield the same CDR3. The V call is TRBV4-1, the J call TRBJ2-3, with D hard to call. The CDR3 length is 12 residues. In germline, CDR1 is MGHRA, CDR2 YSYEKL. The chain's CDR3 is CASSQEPDTQYF. Here the CDR3 DNA reads TGCGCCAGTAGCCAAGAGCCAGATACGCAGTATTTT.

The rearrangement joins TRBV6-5 to TRBJ2-5; 9 bases align to TRBD1. The CDR3 is made up of 15 amino acids. Trimming removed 5 bases from V and 4 bases from J; junction bases left unmatched: 8. CDR1 MNHEY and CDR2 SVGAGI come from the germline V gene. Here the CDR3 reads CASSTRTGVGETQYF. The CDR3 DNA reads TGTGCCAGCAGTACAAGGACAGGGGTTGGAGAGACCCAGTACTTC.

The rearrangement joins TRBV12-5 to TRBJ1-2; possible D gene TRBD1, 5 bases. The CDR3 totals 17 residues. Trimming shortened V by 0 bases and J by 7 bases, and 21 bases separated the two germline ends. The germline CDR1 and CDR2 sequences are LGHNT and FRNRAP. The chain's CDR3 is CASGLVLMGVAEGGYTF. The CDR3, as DNA: TGTGCTAGTGGTTTGGTACTGATGGGGGTGGCAGAGGGTGGCTACACCTTC. Using reference TRBV12-5 and TRBJ1-2 for the parts outside the CDR3, the full variable domain is DARVTQTPRHKVTEMGQEVTMRCQPILGHNTVFWYRQTMMQGLELLAYFRNRAPLDDSGMPKDRFSAEMPDATLATLKIQPSEPRDSAVYFCASGLVLMGVAEGGYTFGSGTRLTVV.

The chain joins TRBV9 to TRBJ2-2; TRBD1 matches 8 bases. This CDR3 is 15 amino acids long. Germline loops: CDR1 SGDLS, CDR2 YYNGEE. Trimming at V came to 2 bases and at J to 4 bases, leaving 4 bases not matched to a gene. This CDR3 reads CASSVRQGFTGELFF. In DNA, the CDR3 is TGTGCCAGCAGCGTCCGACAGGGGTTCACCGGGGAGCTGTTTTTT. Full variable domain (rest looked up from reference TRBV9 and TRBJ2-2): DSGVTQTPKHLITATGQRVTLRCSPRSGDLSVYWYQQSLDQGLQFLIQYYNGEERAKGNILERFSAQQFPDLHSELNLSSLELGDSALYFCASSVRQGFTGELFFGEGSRLTVL.